What follows are 3 T cell receptor beta chains derived from one specimen sequenced in a study of T cell repertoires in cytomegalovirus infection. The antigens of these receptors remain unknown. Each CDR3 protein gets one entry after TCRdb re-called the reads with MiXCR. The sample holds 700,000 to 950,000 distinct CDR3 sequences, approximately 30% seen once. The sequencing used cultured CD8+ T cells from PBMCs, collected from culture after CMV antigen stimulation. The source is a human donor in good health (CMV status not recorded). Some clones in this sample may be carry-over from other donors' samples.

The sample holds a few counts of this clonotype. The chain uses TRBV6-6 and TRBJ2-2, with D unresolved. The CDR3 length is 17 residues. Germline CDR1 is MNHNY and CDR2 is SVGAGI (reference sequence). V was clipped by 0 bases and J by 2 bases, with 13 bases between them. CDR3 DNA: TGTGCCAGCAGTTACTCGATAAAGAGTTCCAACACCGGGGAGCTGTTTTTT. Translated: CASSYSIKSSNTGELFF.

V gene TRBV6-1 combines with J gene TRBJ2-1; tentative D call: TRBD1 (5 bases). Trimming removed 2 bases from V and 7 bases from J, with 12 bases in between. CDR1 MNHNS and CDR2 SASEGT come from the germline V gene. The CDR3 consists of 14 residues. The CDR3 DNA sequence: TGTGCCAGCAGTGAATACACAGGACGGAATGAGCAGTTCTTC. It specifies CASSEYTGRNEQFF.

This clonotype appeared many times. The chain links TRBV6-2 or TRBV6-3 to TRBJ1-3; no definite D call. Germline CDR1 MNHEY, CDR2 SVGEGT. Trimming left V 3 bases short and J 0 bases short, with 15 bases between. The CDR3 length is 17 residues. The CDR3 region is CASSYFRETSSGNTIYF. The CDR3 DNA reads as TGTGCCAGCAGTTATTTCCGAGAAACAAGCTCTGGAAACACCATATATTTT.